The 20 T cell receptor beta chains presented below share a single source sample, sequenced in a study of OX40 agonist ivuxolimab in advanced cancers. Clones were sequenced by immunoSEQ multiplex PCR, and TCRdb holds only the in-frame ones, with some missing. Here the sample spans tens of thousands of clones, roughly four fifths being singletons. The material was CD4+ or CD8+ T cells sorted from blood, obtained in a trial of the OX40 agonist ivuxolimab. These receptors all come from an adult with an advanced solid tumor such as melanoma, head and neck, liver or kidney cancer.

The CDR3 protein is CASRLTGSSTDTQYF. The CDR3 nucleotides read TGTGCCAGCAGACTCACAGGTTCTAGCACAGATACGCAGTATTTT. The chain employs TRBV11-3 and TRBJ2-3; possible D gene TRBD1, 5 bases. Trimming left V 6 bases short and J 0 bases short, with 13 bases between. CDR3 size: 15 residues. Germline CDR1 reads SGHNT; CDR2 reads YENEEA.

The chain links TRBV9 to TRBJ2-2; D is unresolved. CDR1 and CDR2 from the germline V gene are SGDLS and YYNGEE. The CDR3 contains 15 residues. V gave up 0 bases and J gave up 6 bases, with 12 bases separating them. The CDR3 loop reads CASSVDGLLSGELFF. In DNA form, the CDR3 reads TGTGCCAGCAGCGTAGACGGGTTACTGTCCGGGGAGCTGTTTTTT.

Details on this clone: Other DNA sequences in the sample encode the same CDR3. V gene TRBV7-3 combines with J gene TRBJ2-5, with D perhaps TRBD1 or TRBD2 (5 bases each). The CDR3 extends over 13 amino acids. V lost 3 bases to trimming and J lost 4 bases, with 9 bases between them. Germline V lookup: CDR1 SGHTA, CDR2 FQGTGA. The CDR3 nucleotides read TGTGCCAGCAGCTTGGGGGTTGGAGAGACCCAGTACTTC. Its translation is CASSLGVGETQYF.

This clone was picked up one time. V and J are TRBV10-3 and TRBJ2-3; D gene unclear. The CDR3 contains 15 residues. V gave up 6 bases and J gave up 0 bases, with 13 bases separating them. The V gene's germline CDR1 is ENHRY and CDR2 SYGVKD. The CDR3 is CAISFQRPSTDTQYF. CDR3 DNA sequence: TGTGCCATCAGCTTCCAGAGGCCTAGCACAGATACGCAGTATTTT.

The V and J genes are TRBV6-1 and TRBJ2-1; either TRBD1 or TRBD2 may fit D (5 bases each). Germline V CDR1 and CDR2: MNHNS, SASEGT. The CDR3 sequence is 15 residues long. Trimming cost V 8 bases and J 7 bases, with 21 bases left between them. The chain's CDR3 is CASGSGGTILNEQFF. In DNA, the CDR3 is TGTGCCAGCGGGAGTGGGGGAACGATCCTAAATGAGCAGTTCTTC.

The V gene is TRBV9, the J gene TRBJ2-5; TRBD2 agrees at 7 bases. Germline V lookup: CDR1 SGDLS, CDR2 YYNGEE. This CDR3 spans 19 amino acids. V shed 0 bases, J shed 1 base, and the junction held 15 bases outside the gene matches. Here the CDR3 DNA reads TGTGCCAGCAGCGTAGGGATGGCTTTGGGAGGGATTGTCCAAGAGACCCAGTACTTC. It encodes CASSVGMALGGIVQETQYF.

The rearrangement links TRBV28 to TRBJ1-2; weak D call: TRBD1 (5 bases). Trimming removed 1 base at V and 13 bases at J, with 16 bases between. The CDR3 has 13 amino acids. Germline assignment: CDR1 MDHEN and CDR2 SYDVKM. The CDR3 DNA sequence: TGTGCCAGCAGTTTATCCCCCTTGGGGGTAGGCACCTTC. It specifies CASSLSPLGVGTF.

This rearrangement joins TRBV28 to TRBJ2-3; 8 bases match TRBD2. Germline values: CDR1 MDHEN, CDR2 SYDVKM. The trim removed 1 base at V and 5 bases at J, leaving 8 bases unmatched. This CDR3 is built from 16 residues. DNA for the CDR3: TGTGCCAGCAGTTTATTAGCGGGGCCACAGGGAGATACGCAGTATTTT. Protein: CASSLLAGPQGDTQYF.

This clone is a singleton in its sample. This chain joins TRBV15 and TRBJ1-4; D remains ambiguous. The CDR3 has 15 amino acids. Germline V lookup: CDR1 LNHNV, CDR2 YYDKDF (reference sequence). The V gene lost 0 bases and the J gene lost 4 bases, with 9 bases spanning the gap. CDR3 DNA: TGTGCCACCAGCAGAGAGAGACTGGATAATGAAAAACTGTTTTTT. It specifies CATSRERLDNEKLFF.

V and J are TRBV28 and TRBJ2-5; unclear D gene. Germline values: CDR1 MDHEN, CDR2 SYDVKM. This CDR3 contains 13 residues. Between the trimmed V and J ends, which lost 2 bases and 3 bases, there was a span of 7 bases. CDR3 residues: CASSLRFEETQYF. The CDR3 nucleotides are TGTGCCAGCAGTTTACGGTTCGAAGAGACCCAGTACTTC.

This rearrangement joins TRBV7-6 to TRBJ1-4; D gene ambiguous. With 5 bases removed from V and 5 bases from J, the gap between germline ends came to 9 bases. CDR1 is SGHVS, CDR2 FNYEAQ, per germline. The length of the CDR3 is 13 residues. CDR3 region: CASSATVNEKLFF. The CDR3 DNA reads TGTGCCAGCAGCGCGACGGTAAATGAAAAACTGTTTTTT.

The V gene is TRBV6-1, the J gene TRBJ2-7; 8 bases are a match to TRBD1. With 0 bases clipped from V and 3 bases from J, the junction kept 7 bases outside the gene matches. The germline V gene encodes CDR1 MNHNS and CDR2 SASEGT. The CDR3 has 16 amino acids. The CDR3 DNA follows: TGTGCCAGCAGTGAAGCGCCTCGAGACAGGGGCTACGAGCAGTACTTC. Translating it yields CASSEAPRDRGYEQYF.

The chain recombines TRBV30 with TRBJ2-6; D is undetermined. The germline V and J ends were trimmed by 5 bases and 0 bases, with 5 bases remaining between them. Germline-derived CDR1 and CDR2 are GTSNPN and SVGIG (reference sequence). The CDR3 consists of 13 residues. The CDR3 is CAWRYSGANVLTF. The CDR3 region has the DNA TGTGCCTGGCGTTACTCTGGGGCCAACGTCCTGACTTTC.

This clone was observed once. The chain has TRBV10-3 and TRBJ2-5, with 10 bases aligning to TRBD2. CDR3 length: 16 amino acids. The V and J ends lost 6 bases and 5 bases, in that order; junction bases with no gene match: 12. The germline CDR1 and CDR2 sequences are ENHRY and SYGVKD. This CDR3 is CAIRSSKAGGRETQYF. CDR3 bases: TGTGCCATCAGGTCCAGTAAAGCGGGGGGGCGTGAGACCCAGTACTTC.

The chain is built from TRBV6-1 and TRBJ2-2; D might be TRBD1 (6 bases). The CDR3 runs to 16 residues. The V gene lost 1 base and the J gene lost 1 base, with 10 bases spanning the gap. CDR1 is MNHNS and CDR2 is SASEGT in the germline V gene. The CDR3 sequence: CASSEGGQMNTGELFF. CDR3 DNA: TGTGCCAGCAGTGAAGGAGGACAGATGAACACCGGGGAGCTGTTTTTT.

This chain links TRBV18 with TRBJ1-1; 12 bases map to TRBD1. The germline CDR1 and CDR2 sequences are KGHSH and LQKENI. CDR3 length: 17 residues. J gave up 4 bases and V 3 bases, and 9 bases lay outside the gene matches. As DNA, the CDR3 is TGTGCCAGCTCACCTGCCGGGACAGGGGGCGGGGGCACTGAAGCTTTCTTT. Protein product: CASSPAGTGGGGTEAFF.

The gene calls are TRBV19 and TRBJ2-7; perhaps TRBD2 as D (6 bases). V lost 4 bases to trimming and J lost 3 bases, with 10 bases between them. CDR3 length: 13 amino acids. Germline assignment: CDR1 LNHDA and CDR2 SQIVND (reference sequence). CDR3 sequence (DNA): TGTGCCAGTAGTAGGGAGGATCTCTACGAGCAGTACTTC. Protein product: CASSREDLYEQYF.

The chain links TRBV11-1 to TRBJ2-3, with 9 bases lining up with TRBD2. CDR3 length equals 15 residues. V trimming: 3 bases; J trimming: 2 bases; junction bases outside the gene matches: 3. Looked up from germline, CDR1 is SGHAT and CDR2 is FQDESV (reference sequence). CDR3 nucleotide sequence: TGTGCCAGCAGCTTGGAGCGGGGGGACACAGATACGCAGTATTTT. Amino acids: CASSLERGDTDTQYF. The full variable domain, rest sourced from reference TRBV11-1 and TRBJ2-3, is EAEVAQSPRYKITEKSQAVAFWCDPISGHATLYWYRQILGQGPELLVQFQDESVVDDSQLPKDRFSAERLKGVDSTLKIQPAELGDSAMYLCASSLERGDTDTQYFGPGTRLTVL.

This chain links TRBV6-1 with TRBJ1-5, with 11 bases fitting TRBD1. With 3 bases clipped from V and 5 bases from J, the junction kept 6 bases outside the gene matches. Germline lookup yields CDR1 MNHNS and CDR2 SASEGT. The CDR3 extends over 16 amino acids. The CDR3 region has the DNA TGTGCCAGCAGTGAGGAAGGACAGGGGGCGTATCAGCCCCAGCATTTT. It specifies CASSEEGQGAYQPQHF.

The chain links TRBV11-2 to TRBJ2-5; D possibly uses TRBD1 or TRBD2 (5 bases each). The V end lost 5 bases, the J end lost 5 bases, and 21 bases lay between the germline ends. Germline lookup yields CDR1 SGHAT and CDR2 FQNNGV. The CDR3 covers 16 residues. The CDR3 DNA sequence: TGTGCCAGCAGCCACCGGGACCCCGGAGGTCAGGAGACCCAGTACTTC. Translation: CASSHRDPGGQETQYF.